These 15 T cell receptor beta chains were all obtained from the same sample, sequenced in a study of cytomegalovirus exposure and HLA in healthy donors. The PCR made use of 60 Vbeta and 13 Jbeta primers. Method: immunoSEQ multiplex PCR; TCRdb's copy keeps in-frame clones and lacks some. The sample contains about 110,000 clones, roughly 73% of which appear only once. Sequencing was done on a sample of PBMCs. Receptors originate from a man younger than 40 in good health and CMV-seronegative.

The chain is built from TRBV6-5 and TRBJ1-2; 9 bases match TRBD1. The CDR3 totals 14 residues. After removal of 6 bases from V and 8 bases from J, the junction contained 10 bases not matched to a gene. Germline V gene lookup returns CDR1 MNHEY and CDR2 SVGAGI. The CDR3 bases are TGTGCCAGCAGGCCACCCGACAGGGGGGTGGGCTACACCTTC. Its translation: CASRPPDRGVGYTF.

J is TRBJ2-1 and V is TRBV10-3; 7 bases line up with TRBD1. The germline CDR1 and CDR2 sequences are ENHRY and SYGVKD. Trimming cost V 8 bases and J 8 bases; bases outside gene matches: 18. The CDR3 loop spans 16 amino acids. The CDR3 region has the DNA TGTGCCATCCGAGGGGGCGTAGGCGCTGAGTTCGATGAGCAGTTCTTC. Translating gives CAIRGGVGAEFDEQFF.

This chain joins TRBV9 and TRBJ2-1, with D perhaps matching TRBD1 (6 bases). The germline CDR1 and CDR2 sequences are SGDLS and YYNGEE. This CDR3 spans 15 amino acids. V gave up 1 base and J gave up 5 bases, with 13 bases separating them. This chain's CDR3 is CASSVTGQFNNEQFF. CDR3 sequence (DNA): TGTGCCAGCAGCGTAACTGGACAGTTCAACAATGAGCAGTTCTTC.

The chain has TRBV27 and TRBJ1-3; the D gene is possibly TRBD1 (5 bases). The V end lost 6 bases, the J end lost 8 bases, and 20 bases lay between the germline ends. Germline loops: CDR1 MNHEY, CDR2 SMNVEV (reference sequence). This CDR3 has 15 amino acids. The DNA of the CDR3 is TGTGCCAGCAGCCCCTTGCGGGGGTCGGGGCACACCATATATTTT. Amino acid sequence: CASSPLRGSGHTIYF.

The genes are TRBV5-5 and TRBJ2-7; possible D gene TRBD1, 7 bases. The CDR3 is made up of 14 amino acids. V gave up 0 bases and J gave up 4 bases, with 11 bases separating them. Germline V gene sequence: CDR1 SGHKS, CDR2 YYEKEE (reference sequence). This CDR3 is CASSLVSGGYEQYF. The CDR3 bases are TGTGCCAGCAGCTTGGTATCAGGGGGGTACGAGCAGTACTTC.

The chain carries TRBV7-9 and TRBJ2-1, with TRBD1 matching over 7 bases. The CDR3 contains 14 residues. Germline V gene lookup returns CDR1 SEHNR and CDR2 FQNEAQ (reference sequence). Trimming at V came to 5 bases and at J to 12 bases, leaving 13 bases not matched to a gene. In DNA form, the CDR3 reads TGTGCCAGCAGCCAGGGACAGAGTACATCACCGCAGTTCTTC. Its translation is CASSQGQSTSPQFF.

This chain links TRBV29-1 with TRBJ1-1, with D perhaps matching TRBD1 (5 bases). Germline CDR1 reads SQVTM; CDR2 reads ANQGSEA. The CDR3 contains 11 residues. The CDR3 sequence: CSGAVNTEAFF. In nucleotides, the CDR3 is TGCAGTGGGGCAGTGAACACTGAAGCTTTCTTT. Supplemented by reference TRBV29-1 and TRBJ1-1, the full variable domain reads SAVISQKPSRDICQRGTSLTIQCQVDSQVTMMFWYRQQPGQSLTLIATANQGSEATYESGFVIDKFPISRPNLTFSTLTVSNMSPEDSSIYLCSGAVNTEAFFGQGTRLTVV.

This clone was observed once. The rearrangement uses TRBV5-1 and TRBJ2-5, with 13 bases that match TRBD2. The V and J ends lost 7 bases and 7 bases, in that order; junction bases with no gene match: 7. This CDR3 spans 14 amino acids. Germline V gives CDR1 SGHRS, CDR2 YFSETQ. CDR3 nucleotides: TGCGCCAGCGGACTAGCGGGAGAGGTGGGGACCCAGTACTTC. Translated, it gives CASGLAGEVGTQYF.

The chain uses TRBV7-8 and TRBJ1-1; no clear D gene. V dropped 5 bases and J dropped 1 base, with 11 bases sitting between them. CDR3 length equals 14 residues. The V gene's germline CDR1 is SGHVS and CDR2 FQNEAQ. CDR3 sequence (DNA): TGTGCCAGCAGCCCGACATTTGGGAACACTGAAGCTTTCTTT. It yields the protein CASSPTFGNTEAFF.

The chain links TRBV6-5 to TRBJ2-7, with 10 bases identical to TRBD1. The CDR3 sequence is 14 residues long. The V and J ends lost 2 bases and 4 bases, in that order; junction bases with no gene match: 2. From germline, CDR1 is MNHEY and CDR2 SVGAGI. The CDR3 protein is CASSYGTGVYEQYF. CDR3 in DNA: TGTGCCAGCAGTTACGGGACAGGGGTTTACGAGCAGTACTTC.

The chain links TRBV5-4 to TRBJ1-1, with TRBD1 identical over 11 bases. The CDR3 is 15 residues long. The germline V gene encodes CDR1 SGHNT and CDR2 YYREEE (reference sequence). Trimming cost V 3 bases and J 3 bases; bases outside gene matches: 4. The CDR3 DNA is TGTGCCAGCAGCTGGGGACAGGGGGGTGACACTGAAGCTTTCTTT. It is translated as CASSWGQGGDTEAFF.

V gene TRBV5-1 combines with J gene TRBJ2-3, with 8 bases matching TRBD2. The CDR3 runs to 16 residues. Germline V gene data show CDR1 as SGHRS and CDR2 as YFSETQ. V was pared by 2 bases and J by 4 bases, with 9 bases of the junction left unmatched. The DNA for the CDR3 is TGCGCCAGCAGCTTTAGCGGGACTAGTCTTTCAGATACGCAGTATTTT. Its protein product is CASSFSGTSLSDTQYF. The entire variable domain, with the rest obtained from reference TRBV5-1 and TRBJ2-3, is as follows: KAGVTQTPRYLIKTRGQQVTLSCSPISGHRSVSWYQQTPGQGLQFLFEYFSETQRNKGNFPGRFSGRQFSNSRSEMNVSTLELGDSALYLCASSFSGTSLSDTQYFGPGTRLTVL.

The chain employs TRBV6-5 and TRBJ1-2; D is unclear. The germline gives CDR1 MNHEY, CDR2 SVGAGI. This CDR3 is 15 amino acids long. Trimming pared 3 bases from V and 8 bases from J, leaving 19 bases between. CDR3 protein: CASSYDVEAVRGYTF. The CDR3 DNA reads as TGTGCCAGCAGTTATGACGTGGAGGCCGTGCGGGGCTACACCTTC.

This clone was seen more than once but under ten times. This chain joins TRBV6-5 and TRBJ2-3; 10 bases are a match to TRBD2. Germline values: CDR1 MNHEY, CDR2 SVGAGI. V shed 4 bases, J shed 4 bases, and the junction held 8 bases outside the gene matches. The CDR3 loop spans 16 amino acids. In nucleotides, the CDR3 is TGTGCCAGCAGTTCAACTAGCGGGAAGCGCGCAGATACGCAGTATTTT. The encoded protein is CASSSTSGKRADTQYF.

V usage is TRBV28 and J usage is TRBJ2-3; the match to TRBD1 covers 7 bases. This CDR3 has 15 amino acids. The V segment lost 5 bases and the J segment 0 bases; nucleotides outside the gene matches: 5. CDR1 and CDR2 (germline): MDHEN, SYDVKM. CDR3 nucleotide sequence: TGTGCCAGCAGTCCTAGGACAGGTAGCACAGATACGCAGTATTTT. Encoded protein: CASSPRTGSTDTQYF.